These 19 T cell receptor beta chains came from one sample sequenced in a study of CD8 T cells in ankylosing spondylitis. Study-wide findings and caveats: Typical of ankylosing spondylitis blood, it appeared, was a TCR beta motif of eight highly homologous variants.

These receptors have no known antigen. TCRdb called the 5' RACE reads again in MiXCR, with one record for every CDR3 protein. The sample contains some 220,000 distinct CDR3 sequences, just under 7.5% of which appear only once. Sequencing used blood, either unsorted or a sorted T cell fraction (not recorded which). All receptors come from a male donor with ankylosing spondylitis.

This clonotype was found many times. The DNA of the CDR3 is TGTGCCACCAGCAGTAGACAGGGGGCGGAAGAACTAGCCAAAAACATTCAGTACTTC. Residues: CATSSRQGAEELAKNIQYF. The chain recombines TRBV15 with TRBJ2-4, with TRBD1 matching 10 bases. The J segment lost 0 bases and the V segment lost 3 bases, leaving 11 bases of the junction unmatched. The CDR3 runs to 19 residues. From germline, CDR1 is LNHNV and CDR2 YYDKDF (reference sequence).

This clonotype was found a few times. The rearrangement links TRBV6-1 to TRBJ2-2; TRBD2 might be the D (6 bases). The V and J ends lost 1 base and 3 bases respectively, with 12 bases between them. The CDR3 covers 16 residues. CDR1 is MNHNS and CDR2 is SASEGT in the germline V gene. CDR3 protein: CASSEVGGADTGELFF. CDR3 sequence (DNA): TGTGCCAGCAGTGAAGTCGGGGGAGCGGACACCGGGGAGCTGTTTTTT.

This clonotype was counted between two and nine times. J is TRBJ2-3 and V is TRBV12-3 or TRBV12-4; possibly TRBD2 for D (6 bases). The V gene lost 1 base and the J gene lost 4 bases, with 9 bases spanning the gap. The CDR3 is 14 amino acids. The CDR3: CASSLDAGSDTQYF. Written as DNA, the CDR3 is TGTGCCAGCAGTTTAGATGCGGGGTCAGATACGCAGTATTTT.

This clonotype has a count of ten or more. The chain joins TRBV14 to TRBJ2-2; D not resolved. Trimming left V 4 bases short and J 6 bases short, with 9 bases between. The CDR3 contains 13 residues. Germline CDR1 is SGHDN and CDR2 is FVKESK. Here the CDR3 reads CASSPLRPGELFF. In DNA form, the CDR3 reads TGTGCCAGCAGCCCCTTACGTCCCGGGGAGCTGTTTTTT.

This clonotype was found many times. The V gene is TRBV27, the J gene TRBJ2-3, with D possibly matching TRBD2 (5 bases). From germline, CDR1 is MNHEY and CDR2 SMNVEV (reference sequence). The CDR3 sequence is 15 residues long. The V end was cut by 4 bases, the J end by 3 bases, with 14 bases between. The CDR3 is CASSSTGMGTDTQYF. CDR3 in DNA: TGTGCCAGCAGTTCAACCGGGATGGGGACAGATACGCAGTATTTT.

This clonotype was picked up many times. The chain recombines TRBV4-2 with TRBJ2-2; the match to TRBD2 covers 12 bases. The J segment lost 4 bases and the V segment lost 5 bases, leaving 11 bases of the junction unmatched. The CDR3 has 18 amino acids. The V gene's germline CDR1 is LGHNA and CDR2 YNFKEQ. The CDR3 spells CASSVTGTSGLSTGELFF. The CDR3 DNA sequence: TGTGCCAGCAGCGTAACCGGGACTAGCGGGTTGAGCACCGGGGAGCTGTTTTTT.

This clonotype was seen ten or more times. The chain combines TRBV2 with TRBJ2-7; 10 bases line up with TRBD2. Unmatched junction bases numbered 9, after V lost 3 bases and J lost 1 base. Germline CDR1 SNHLY, CDR2 FYNNEI. The CDR3 is 17 residues long. CDR3 sequence: CASSEGTLAGASYEQYF. The CDR3 nucleotides read TGTGCCAGCAGTGAGGGGACGCTAGCGGGAGCATCCTACGAGCAGTACTTC. Complete variable domain (other parts from reference TRBV2 and TRBJ2-7): EPEVTQTPSHQVTQMGQEVILRCVPISNHLYFYWYRQILGQKVEFLVSFYNNEISEKSEIFDDQFSVERPDGSNFTLKIRSTKLEDSAMYFCASSEGTLAGASYEQYFGPGTRLTVT.

Concerning this clonotype itself: A clone one base away is much larger, so this may be a read error. The chain joins TRBV20-1 to TRBJ2-1; TRBD2 agrees at 10 bases. The V gene's germline CDR1 is DFQATT and CDR2 SNEGSKA (reference sequence). This CDR3 comprises 16 residues. In DNA form, the CDR3 reads TGCTGTGCTAGTTTTATTAGCGGGAGGACCGACAATGAGCAGTTCTTC. As protein: CCASFISGRTDNEQFF.

DNA for the CDR3: TGCGCCAGCAGCCCACAACTAGAGGCCTACGAGCAGTACTTC. This translates into CASSPQLEAYEQYF. The chain links TRBV4-3 to TRBJ2-7; D may be TRBD2 (5 bases). The germline V gene has CDR1 LGHNA and CDR2 YSLEER. The CDR3 extends over 14 amino acids. Trimming stripped 4 bases from V and 2 bases from J, with 12 bases between.

In this sample, this clonotype turned up many times. The chain links TRBV27 to TRBJ2-7, with TRBD2 identical over 10 bases. V was pared by 3 bases and J by 4 bases, with 9 bases of the junction left unmatched. CDR1 MNHEY and CDR2 SMNVEV come from the germline V gene (reference sequence). The CDR3 spans 16 residues. CDR3 sequence reads: CASSFSGGAIVYEQYF. CDR3 coding DNA: TGTGCCAGCAGTTTCAGCGGGGGGGCTATTGTTTACGAGCAGTACTTC.

This clonotype has at least ten counts. CDR3 bases: TGTGCCAGCAGTTTCCTAGAACAAAATGAGCAGTTCTTC. Amino acids: CASSFLEQNEQFF. The chain links TRBV28 to TRBJ2-1; D call uncertain. The germline gives CDR1 MDHEN, CDR2 SYDVKM. V was clipped by 3 bases and J by 7 bases, with 10 bases between them. The CDR3 runs to 13 residues.

This clonotype was detected ten times or more. This chain connects TRBV6-2 or TRBV6-3 to TRBJ2-7, with D hard to call. The CDR3 has 13 amino acids. Germline V gene data show CDR1 as MNHEY and CDR2 as SVGEGT. Trimming removed 0 bases from V and 4 bases from J, with 7 bases in between. The CDR3 coding sequence is TGTGCCAGCAGTTACTCGAATGAGTACGAGCAGTACTTC. Translation: CASSYSNEYEQYF.

This clonotype turned up a few times. CDR3 nucleotides: TGTGCCAGCAGTTTATCTTCTGAGGGCAGATATAATTCACCCCTCCACTTT. This translates into CASSLSSEGRYNSPLHF. This rearrangement joins TRBV27 to TRBJ1-6; D unclear. Trimming pared 0 bases from V and 4 bases from J, leaving 13 bases between. Germline CDR1 is MNHEY and CDR2 is SMNVEV (reference sequence). The CDR3 covers 17 residues.

This clonotype has a count of ten or more. This chain connects TRBV5-1 to TRBJ1-1; D ambiguous. The germline CDR1 and CDR2 sequences are SGHRS and YFSETQ. Trimming left V 4 bases short and J 7 bases short, with 14 bases between. This CDR3 region has 13 residues. For the CDR3, the DNA is TGCGCCAGCAGCCCTCCTGCCTGGGGTGAAGCTTTCTTT. Its protein product is CASSPPAWGEAFF.

This clonotype has ten or more counts. The chain carries TRBV6-2 or TRBV6-3 and TRBJ1-5; no firm D call. Germline values: CDR1 MNHEY, CDR2 SVGEGT. The length of the CDR3 is 16 residues. Trimming shortened V by 0 bases and J by 0 bases, and 9 bases separated the two germline ends. CDR3 loop: CASSYSDVISNQPQHF. The CDR3 DNA follows: TGTGCCAGCAGTTACTCAGACGTGATTAGCAATCAGCCCCAGCATTTT.

The rearrangement uses TRBV7-8 and TRBJ2-1; no clear D gene. The CDR3 is 11 amino acids. Trimming cost V 1 base and J 12 bases, with 7 bases left between them. Germline V gives CDR1 SGHVS, CDR2 FQNEAQ. The CDR3 sequence: CASSLVFPQFF. The CDR3 DNA follows: TGTGCCAGCAGCTTAGTTTTCCCGCAGTTCTTC.

There are many counts of this clonotype. The V gene is TRBV20-1, the J gene TRBJ1-4; a possible D gene is TRBD1 (6 bases). Trimming shortened V by 6 bases and J by 8 bases, and 25 bases separated the two germline ends. From germline, CDR1 is DFQATT and CDR2 SNEGSKA (reference sequence). The CDR3 is 16 residues long. CDR3 bases: TGCAGTGCCAGTGACAGGATTTCTTCCTGGGAAGAAAAACTGTTTTTT. This gives the protein CSASDRISSWEEKLFF.

In this sample, this clonotype turned up many times. The chain has TRBV7-9 and TRBJ2-4; D ambiguous. CDR1 and CDR2 (germline): SEHNR, FQNEAQ (reference sequence). This CDR3 contains 13 residues. V dropped 5 bases and J dropped 7 bases, with 12 bases sitting between them. The CDR3 nucleotides read TGTGCCAGCAGCCACGGTTATGGGAACATTCAGTACTTC. Encoded protein: CASSHGYGNIQYF.

In this sample, this clonotype turned up many times. This chain joins TRBV5-6 and TRBJ1-4; D may be TRBD1 (6 bases). The V gene lost 4 bases and the J gene lost 3 bases, with 10 bases spanning the gap. Germline CDR1 and CDR2: SGHDT and YYEEEE. This CDR3 spans 14 amino acids. CDR3: CASSAGAANEKLFF. The CDR3 coding sequence is TGTGCCAGCAGCGCAGGGGCGGCTAATGAAAAACTGTTTTTT.